This T cell receptor beta chain comes out of a study of technical replicates of blood from several donors. Germline V gene data show CDR1 as GTSNPN and CDR2 as SVGIG (reference sequence). The CDR3 has 14 residues. V lost 0 bases, J lost 3 bases, and 12 bases lay in between. The repertoire was sequenced with immunoSEQ multiplex PCR; TCRdb's copy has only in-frame clones and lacks some. The sample records tens of thousands of clones, around 97% being singletons. This sequence joins TRBV30 and TRBJ2-7; maybe TRBD2 (6 bases). Sequencing was done on a sample of T cells isolated from PBMCs. This clonotype originated in a human donor in good health. CDR3: CAWSVSLASYEQYF. In nucleotides, the CDR3 is TGTGCCTGGAGTGTATCTCTAGCGAGCTACGAGCAGTACTTC.